The present T cell receptor (beta chain) was sequenced within a study of beta chain features in type 1 diabetes (dated by TCRdb to the late 2010s). Broadly, across the study: No differences in mean age, gender distribution, total cell number or subset yield were found between patients and healthy donors. Across all samples, approximately 100 million sorted cells were examined, and cell number per subset correlated strongly with RNA yield. The study compared the TCRB repertoires of sorted circulating CD4+ T cell subsets in recently diagnosed type 1 diabetes patients with those in matched healthy donors. Naive and central memory subsets were obtained from all 30 or so donors, but regulatory and stem cell-like memory subsets were isolated from only 8 patients and roughly eight healthy donors. On the study overall, not on this receptor specifically: Naive, central memory and regulatory TCRB repertoires appeared more similar among patients than among healthy donors. Because cDNA was sequenced instead of genomic DNA, highly expressing activated cells could be over-represented, though the groups showed no difference in activation or CD3 levels. Type 1 diabetes patients showed a moderate but significant shortening of TCRB CDR3 length in all four CD4+ subsets. PCR may preferentially amplify shorter templates, but because patient and control samples were amplified and corrected together, any resulting skew would affect both groups equally. HLA sub-analyses involved small numbers of individuals, so any influence of HLA type on TCRB rearrangement remained unresolved. At VDJ recombination sites, type 1 diabetes patients had fewer insertions and more deleted nucleotides, which implies abnormalities in thymic rearrangement.

All of the isolated RNA was reverse transcribed with the High Capacity cDNA Reverse Transcription Kit, so expressed TCRB transcripts were sequenced. Deep immunoSEQ sequencing was applied to naive, central memory and regulatory T cell samples, giving an average of roughly 3.5 million total reads per sample. After sorted cells were lysed in RLT buffer, RNA was extracted with DNase-treated RNeasy Micro or Mini kits, with the choice depending on cell number. To prevent cross-contamination, each cell subset was processed individually, whereas patient and healthy donor samples were processed jointly. Using the immunoSEQ multiplex PCR, TCRB sequences were amplified from cDNA into 87-bp fragments spanning the CDR3 region. Amplicons were sequenced on the Illumina HiSeq platform. As for the original processing: PCR bias was computationally corrected using synthetic template baselines, reads within Hamming distance 2 were collapsed, and singletons that could not be merged were discarded. Reads were aligned to IMGT to assign V, D and J genes, CDR3 length, and insertions or deletions at six rearrangement sites. Within each subset, clonotype counts were normalized to sorted cell number, and only after that were true diversity and Gini coefficients computed with the tcR R package. Repertoire sharing was quantified using the overlap coefficient calculated on TCRB nucleotide sequences. Sourced from immuneACCESS, this table was stored by TCRdb with only in-frame sequences that have V and J called. A share of the clones is absent; for the studies checked, an unresolved V gene accounts for under half, and the remainder has no known explanation. V and J calls and clone size are copied from that table; D and trimming were computed from the DNA. This sample lists over 150,000 clones; around 8.4% were detected once. Jointly, the top ten make up around 0.5% of the sample.

This clone was detected only a few times. Its cognate antigen has yet to be identified. No base quality information exists; no much larger clone differs at one position. From each donor, a single peripheral blood sample of about 120 mL on average was drawn into heparinised tubes. Using a panel that included CD45RO, CCR7, CD25, CD127, CD95 and CD27, naive, central memory, regulatory and stem cell-like memory CD4+ T cells were sorted on a BD FACSAria II. Every sorted population had a purity above 95%. PBMCs were isolated immediately by Lymphoprep density gradient centrifugation and stained directly without culture. So that batch effects would be minimized, each experiment stained and sorted samples in pairs, pairing one healthy donor with one patient. CDR1 and CDR2 are drawn from the germline V gene: SNHLY, FYNNEI. Relative to germline, V is missing 4 bases and J is missing 7 bases, with 9 bases of the junction outside any gene match. The cysteine opens and the phenylalanine closes a CDR3 of 14 amino acids. CDR3 DNA is the only sequence kept; it has 42 bases, read in frame from the first base.

The sample comprised central memory CD4+ T cells from blood. This TCR came from a woman under 30 with type 1 diabetes. Recombination joined TRBV2 with TRBJ2-7; the central 8 bases match TRBD1. The nucleotide sequence is given as TGTGCCAGCAGTGCGGGACAGGCTATCACGGAGCAGTACTTC. Its translation reads: CASSAGQAITEQYF.